The 20 T cell receptor beta chains listed next were all sequenced from one sample in a study of blood T cell repertoires in COVID-19. Assay used: immunoSEQ multiplex PCR; TCRdb lists only in-frame clones, some missing. Found here are 300,000 to 350,000 clones, under 90% of them singletons; the top ten hold around 9%. Input material: PBMCs or T cells enriched from blood (not recorded which). The receptors stem from a young woman who had recovered from COVID-19.

This sequence joins TRBV5-4 and TRBJ2-7; 12 positions agree with TRBD2. V was pared by 1 base and J by 6 bases, with 8 bases of the junction left unmatched. The CDR3 runs 16 residues. Germline assignment: CDR1 SGHNT and CDR2 YYREEE (reference sequence). The CDR3, as DNA: TGTGCCAGCAGCTTGAACGCCCGGACTAGCGGGATCGAGCAGTACTTC. Translated, it gives CASSLNARTSGIEQYF.

This chain uses TRBV18 with TRBJ1-1; D gene unclear. The CDR3 contains 14 residues. Between the trimmed V and J ends, which lost 3 bases and 8 bases, there was a span of 16 bases. Germline V gives CDR1 KGHSH, CDR2 LQKENI. The CDR3 sequence: CASSPRRTDNEAFF. DNA for the CDR3: TGTGCCAGCTCACCTAGGCGAACAGATAACGAAGCTTTCTTT.

This clone occurred a few times. The chain carries TRBV19 and TRBJ1-1, with 8 bases lining up with TRBD1. V lost 6 bases to trimming and J lost 11 bases; unmatched junction nucleotides: 20. The CDR3 has 16 residues. The germline gives CDR1 LNHDA, CDR2 SQIVND (reference sequence). Written as DNA, the CDR3 is TGTGCCAGTAGCACTACCCGAAGGGACAGGAAAACGGGGGCTTTCTTT. This codes for CASSTTRRDRKTGAFF.

The chain links TRBV19 to TRBJ1-5, with 7 bases that match TRBD1. CDR3 size: 15 residues. Germline assignment: CDR1 LNHDA and CDR2 SQIVND (reference sequence). Germline trimming cut 6 bases from V and 1 base from J; bases unmatched to any gene: 6. The CDR3 coding sequence is TGTGCCAGTAGCAACAGGGGTAGCAGCAATCAGCCCCAGCATTTT. Its translation is CASSNRGSSNQPQHF. Full variable domain (rest looked up from reference TRBV19 and TRBJ1-5): DGGITQSPKYLFRKEGQNVTLSCEQNLNHDAMYWYRQDPGQGLRLIYYSQIVNDFQKGDIAEGYSVSREKKESFPLTVTSAQKNPTAFYLCASSNRGSSNQPQHFGDGTRLSIL.

The sample holds one count of this clone. The chain links TRBV7-2 to TRBJ1-2; weak D call: TRBD1 (6 bases). V lost 2 bases and J 1 base, leaving 11 bases between the germline ends. The CDR3 is 15 residues long. The germline V gene encodes CDR1 SGHTA and CDR2 FQGNSA. Written as DNA, the CDR3 is TGTGCCAGCAGCTTATGGGCAGGGGTTAACTATGGCTACACCTTC. This codes for CASSLWAGVNYGYTF. The whole variable domain, remainder taken from reference TRBV7-2 and TRBJ1-2, is GAGVSQSPSNKVTEKGKDVELRCDPISGHTALYWYRQSLGQGLEFLIYFQGNSAPDKSGLPSDRFSAERTGGSVSTLTIQRTQQEDSAVYLCASSLWAGVNYGYTFGSGTRLTVV.

This chain uses TRBV9 with TRBJ2-5; 9 bases fit TRBD1. Germline CDR1 reads SGDLS; CDR2 reads YYNGEE. V dropped 3 bases and J dropped 5; count of bases not matched to a gene: 8. The CDR3 extends over 15 amino acids. CDR3 sequence (DNA): TGTGCCAGCAGCGCTACAGGGGGCGCCGGGGAGACCCAGTACTTC. Its protein is CASSATGGAGETQYF.

This chain uses TRBV21-1 with TRBJ2-4; TRBD2 is taken as the D call from the table, unchecked against the DNA. TRBV21-1 is shown as a pseudogene. The CDR3 is 15 residues long. CDR3 in DNA: TGTGCCAGCAGCAAAGCTTCGGGGGATGGGGACATTCAGTACTTC. This gives the protein CASSKASGDGDIQYF.

The chain employs TRBV15 and TRBJ2-2; 7 bases are shared with TRBD1. Germline V lookup: CDR1 LNHNV, CDR2 YYDKDF (reference sequence). V lost 3 bases, J lost 6 bases, and 13 bases stayed unmatched. The CDR3 sequence is 17 residues long. CDR3 residues: CATSSPRQGQQPGELFF. Written as DNA, the CDR3 is TGTGCCACCAGCAGTCCGAGACAGGGTCAGCAACCCGGGGAGCTGTTTTTT.

The rearrangement links TRBV6-5 to TRBJ2-5, with 8 bases aligning to TRBD2. The CDR3 loop spans 14 amino acids. After removal of 6 bases from V and 5 bases from J, the junction contained 8 bases not matched to a gene. Germline assignment: CDR1 MNHEY and CDR2 SVGAGI. In DNA, the CDR3 is TGTGCCAGCAGGACGGGGGGGGCGGGCGAGACCCAGTACTTC. It encodes CASRTGGAGETQYF.

The gene calls are TRBV10-3 and TRBJ2-3, with 10 bases matching TRBD1. This CDR3 comprises 15 residues. Germline V CDR1 and CDR2: ENHRY, SYGVKD. The junction had 7 bases not matched to a gene; V was cut back by 5 bases and J by 5 bases. CDR3 nucleotides: TGTGCCATCAGTTCCGGGACAGGGGTCGTAGATACGCAGTATTTT. It codes for CAISSGTGVVDTQYF.

The rearrangement joins TRBV4-2 to TRBJ2-1, with a possible D match to TRBD2 (5 bases). Germline V gene lookup returns CDR1 LGHNA and CDR2 YNFKEQ. Trimming pared 1 base from V and 3 bases from J, leaving 10 bases between. This CDR3 comprises 15 residues. In nucleotides, the CDR3 is TGTGCCAGCAGCCAAGTAGAAGGGAGCTACAATGAGCAGTTCTTC. Translating it yields CASSQVEGSYNEQFF.

The genes are TRBV12-3 or TRBV12-4 and TRBJ2-7; 8 bases are a match to TRBD2. The J segment lost 4 bases and the V segment lost 5 bases, leaving 4 bases of the junction unmatched. The CDR3 has 13 amino acids. The CDR3 sequence is CASSSGSGYEQYF. CDR3 bases: TGTGCCAGCAGTAGCGGGAGTGGGTACGAGCAGTACTTC.

The chain recombines TRBV5-1 with TRBJ1-2; a possible D gene is TRBD1 (5 bases). The CDR3 covers 13 residues. CDR1 is SGHRS, CDR2 YFSETQ, per germline. Trimming pared 2 bases from V and 7 bases from J, leaving 12 bases between. The CDR3 DNA is TGCGCCAGCAGCTTCGGAGGGGAAAGTGGCTACACCTTC. Amino acids: CASSFGGESGYTF.

The CDR3 protein is CASRLQGQVDTQYF. Written as DNA, the CDR3 is TGTGCCAGCAGGCTACAGGGTCAGGTAGATACGCAGTATTTT. The V gene is TRBV6-5, the J gene TRBJ2-3; tentatively, D is TRBD1 (6 bases). V shed 6 bases and J shed 5 bases, with 15 bases lying between them. Per the germline V gene, CDR1 is MNHEY and CDR2 is SVGAGI. The CDR3 contains 14 residues.

This chain uses TRBV5-4 with TRBJ2-1; 11 bases are shared with TRBD2. This CDR3 region has 18 residues. CDR1 SGHNT and CDR2 YYREEE come from the germline V gene (reference sequence). V was pared by 4 bases and J by 5 bases, with 14 bases of the junction left unmatched. The CDR3 spells CASSRQLIGLAGHNEQFF. CDR3 sequence (DNA): TGTGCCAGCAGCCGCCAGTTGATCGGACTAGCGGGCCACAATGAGCAGTTCTTC.

This clone was seen just once. This chain uses TRBV29-1 with TRBJ2-3, with TRBD2 matching over 7 bases. The CDR3 loop spans 15 amino acids. Germline trimming cut 7 bases from V and 8 bases from J; bases unmatched to any gene: 18. From germline, CDR1 is SQVTM and CDR2 ANQGSEA. CDR3 DNA sequence: TGCAGCGCCCCCTGGTGGGAGGGCCCACGGGGTACGCAGTATTTT. Its protein product is CSAPWWEGPRGTQYF.

Turning to this clone: The same CDR3 is also encoded by other DNA sequences in this sample. The chain joins TRBV18 to TRBJ1-1; 11 positions match TRBD1. This CDR3 comprises 14 residues. The V and J ends lost 3 bases and 4 bases, in that order; junction bases with no gene match: 1. Germline V CDR1 and CDR2: KGHSH, LQKENI. The CDR3 DNA sequence: TGTGCCAGCTCACCGGGACAGGGGGGCACTGAAGCTTTCTTT. It yields the protein CASSPGQGGTEAFF.

This rearrangement joins TRBV3-1 (or the pseudogene TRBV3-2) to TRBJ2-5; 9 bases line up with TRBD2. Germline V gene lookup returns CDR1 LGHDT and CDR2 YNNKEL (reference sequence). The ends lost 1 base at V and 5 bases at J; junction bases unmatched: 5. The CDR3 is 15 amino acids. The CDR3 nucleotides are TGTGCCAGCAGCCAAGTGCGGGAGGGCCGTGAGACCCAGTACTTC. Protein: CASSQVREGRETQYF.

The J gene is TRBJ2-7, the V gene TRBV5-1; tentative D call: TRBD2 (6 bases). The V and J ends lost 6 bases and 1 base respectively, with 17 bases between them. CDR3 length: 15 amino acids. Looked up from germline, CDR1 is SGHRS and CDR2 is YFSETQ. This chain's CDR3 is CASNFVGTDSYEQYF. The CDR3 nucleotides read TGCGCCAGCAATTTCGTCGGGACTGATTCCTACGAGCAGTACTTC.

The CDR3 protein is CASSQGRRGQGRNSPLHF. CDR3 nucleotide sequence: TGTGCCAGCAGCCAAGGAAGGAGAGGACAGGGACGAAATTCACCCCTCCACTTT. V usage is TRBV14 and J usage is TRBJ1-6; 8 bases align to TRBD1. Trimming at V came to 1 base and at J to 7 bases, leaving 12 bases not matched to a gene. CDR1 and CDR2 from the germline V gene are SGHDN and FVKESK. The CDR3 runs 18 residues.